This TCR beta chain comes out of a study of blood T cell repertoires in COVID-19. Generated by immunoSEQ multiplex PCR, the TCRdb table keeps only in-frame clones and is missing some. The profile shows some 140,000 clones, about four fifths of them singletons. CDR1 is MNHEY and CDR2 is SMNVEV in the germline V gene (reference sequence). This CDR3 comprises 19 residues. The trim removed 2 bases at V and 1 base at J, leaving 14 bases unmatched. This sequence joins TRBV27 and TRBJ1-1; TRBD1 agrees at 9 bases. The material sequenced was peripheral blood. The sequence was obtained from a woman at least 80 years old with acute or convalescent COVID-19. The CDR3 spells CASSLMGQGFSFRNTEAFF. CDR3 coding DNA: TGTGCCAGCAGTTTAATGGGACAGGGATTTTCGTTCAGGAACACTGAAGCTTTCTTT.